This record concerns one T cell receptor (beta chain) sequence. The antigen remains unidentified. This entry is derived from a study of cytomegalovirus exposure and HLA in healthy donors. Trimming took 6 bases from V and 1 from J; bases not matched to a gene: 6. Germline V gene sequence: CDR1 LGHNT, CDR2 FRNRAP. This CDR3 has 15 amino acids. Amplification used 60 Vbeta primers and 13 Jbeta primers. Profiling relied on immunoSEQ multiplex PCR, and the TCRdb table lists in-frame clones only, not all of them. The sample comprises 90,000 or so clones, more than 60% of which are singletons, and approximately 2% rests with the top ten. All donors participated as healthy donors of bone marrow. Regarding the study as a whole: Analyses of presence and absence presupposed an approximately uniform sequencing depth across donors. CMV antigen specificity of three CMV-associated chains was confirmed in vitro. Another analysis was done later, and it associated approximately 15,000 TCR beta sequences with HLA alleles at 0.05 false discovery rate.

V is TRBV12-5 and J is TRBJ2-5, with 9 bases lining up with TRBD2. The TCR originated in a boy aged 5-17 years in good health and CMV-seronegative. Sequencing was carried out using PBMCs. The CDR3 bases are TGTGCTAGTGGCCCTAGCGGGATACCCCAAGAGACCCAGTACTTC. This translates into CASGPSGIPQETQYF.